Detailed here is one T cell receptor beta chain. The data stem from a study of blood T cell repertoires in COVID-19. In the study overall: PBMCs, B-cell-depleted T cells, or T cells provided the cDNA or gDNA that made up the material.

In the original processing: Estimation of nucleated cell counts relied on the amplification of reference gene primers. TCRdb's table, derived via immunoSEQ multiplex PCR, lists solely in-frame clones and lacks some. V and J calls plus clone size are reproduced from that table; the DNA served to infer D and trimming. The profile shows approximately 440,000 clones, less than 95% of them singletons. The CDR3 length is 11 residues. With 8 bases removed from V and 5 bases from J, the gap between germline ends came to 12 bases. Germline-derived CDR1 and CDR2 are GTSNPN and SVGIG (reference sequence). The study recruited people aged roughly 18 to 100 years across approximately 25 US areas. Cohort 3 donors counted as recovered after two negative PCRs, clearance, or resolved symptoms.

The receptor comes from a man between 18 and 29 years old who had recovered from COVID-19. The sequenced sample consisted of PBMCs or T cells enriched from blood (not recorded which). The chain uses TRBV30 and TRBJ1-1; D perhaps matches TRBD1 (6 bases). The CDR3 DNA reads as TGTGCCACCCTCGACAGGACTGAAGCTTTCTTT. It yields the protein CATLDRTEAFF.